This TCR beta chain was found in a study of T-cell reconstitution after alpha-beta-depleted transplantation in children. This clonotype was detected only a few times. Germline V lookup: CDR1 SGDLS, CDR2 YYNGEE. Between the trimmed V and J ends, which lost 3 bases and 3 bases, there was a span of 16 bases. The length of the CDR3 is 15 residues. Unique molecular identifiers were incorporated during preparation of the TCRbeta library. A single record per CDR3 protein comes from TCRdb applying MiXCR to the PCR reads. The table lists more than 200,000 distinct CDR3 sequences, over 20% of them singletons. Sequenced material: PBMCs, taken before TCRalphabeta/CD19-depleted stem cell transplant. The chain is built from TRBV9 and TRBJ2-7; D perhaps matches TRBD2 (6 bases). The receptor comes from a girl aged 2 to 10 with Fanconi anemia, due to receive a stem cell transplant. CDR3 in amino acids: CASSAAPLARYEQYF. Here the CDR3 DNA reads TGTGCCAGCAGCGCGGCCCCACTAGCCCGCTACGAGCAGTACTTC.